A single T cell receptor beta chain is shown here with its context. The sample belongs to a study of Graves' ophthalmopathy and Graves' hyperthyroidism. Across the whole study: Peripheral blood was gathered at the point of initial diagnosis, before any treatment started.

Scientists amplified the TCR beta CDR3 regions from RNA transcripts. Scientists carried out first-round RT-PCR using HTBI primers and then a second-round multiplex PCR. MiXCR was run by TCRdb on the multiplex PCR reads, yielding one entry per CDR3 protein. The top ten hold around 3.2% of the sample, which has approximately 380,000 distinct CDR3 sequences, under 25% seen once. The germline V gene encodes CDR1 DFQATT and CDR2 SNEGSKA (reference sequence). V was shortened by 7 bases and J by 2 bases, with 15 bases between the two germline ends. The CDR3 totals 13 residues. This TCR was sampled from a woman aged 18-35 years with stable Graves' hyperthyroidism. The specimen was peripheral blood. This sequence joins TRBV20-1 and TRBJ2-7; the D gene could be TRBD1 or TRBD2 (6 bases each). As DNA, the CDR3 is TGCAGTGTGAGGAGGGGGTCTACCTACGAGCAGTACTTC. It encodes CSVRRGSTYEQYF.